This entry is about one T cell receptor (beta chain). Generated by immunoSEQ multiplex PCR, the TCRdb table keeps only in-frame clones and is missing some. The top ten clones hold around 7.9% of a sample with some 490,000 clones, less than 90% of them seen once. This CDR3 has 16 amino acids. Per germline, CDR1 LNHDA and CDR2 SQIVND (reference sequence). The ends lost 5 bases at V and 0 bases at J; junction bases unmatched: 6. This specimen comes from a study of blood T cell repertoires in COVID-19. About the research overall: PBMCs, B-cell-depleted T cells, or T cells provided the cDNA or gDNA that made up the material.

Recruitment covered about two dozen US areas and drew participants whose ages spanned roughly 18 to 89 years. Recovery meant two consecutive negative NP/OP PCR tests, professional clearance, or resolved symptoms. The TCR sequence derives from an older woman who had recovered from COVID-19. Sequencing was done on a sample of PBMCs or T cells enriched from blood (not recorded which). The V call is TRBV19, the J call TRBJ1-1; 10 positions match TRBD1. The CDR3 coding sequence is TGTGCCAGTAGTCCGACAGGGGGCCGGTTGAACACTGAAGCTTTCTTT. Protein sequence: CASSPTGGRLNTEAFF.